These T cell receptor beta chains were read from a single sample in a study of blood T cell repertoires in COVID-19. Profiled with immunoSEQ multiplex PCR; TCRdb holds only in-frame clones, not every one. In the table there are almost 300,000 clones, around nine tenths of which are singletons. The sample taken for sequencing was peripheral blood. All receptors come from a woman aged 25 to 39 with COVID-19, enrolled during active disease. CDR3s leave out the opening cysteine and the closing phenylalanine or tryptophan.

>TRBJ1-4|TRBV25-1
ASSDPLTNEKLF
>TRBJ2-1|TRBV6-4
ASSASGGSYNEQF